The 19 T cell receptor beta chains below were found in one sample sequenced in a study of CD8 T cells in ankylosing spondylitis. TCRdb re-called the 5' RACE reads with MiXCR, one entry per CDR3 protein. The sample shows some 200,000 distinct CDR3 sequences, roughly 24% of them seen only once. Sample: blood, either unsorted or a sorted T cell fraction (not recorded which). The source of these receptors is a male donor with ankylosing spondylitis or in good health (not recorded which).

This clonotype was observed at least ten times. The genes are TRBV5-1 and TRBJ2-1, with 7 bases matching TRBD1. The CDR3 has 14 amino acids. The V gene's germline CDR1 is SGHRS and CDR2 YFSETQ. With V trimmed by 3 bases and J by 5 bases, 5 bases remained unmatched. In nucleotides, the CDR3 is TGCGCCAGCAGCTCCTCCGGGACAGACAATGAGCAGTTCTTC. This codes for CASSSSGTDNEQFF.

The chain recombines TRBV12-3 or TRBV12-4 with TRBJ2-7; D is possibly TRBD2 (7 bases). The CDR3 consists of 11 residues. Trimming stripped 5 bases from V and 6 bases from J, with 8 bases between. The CDR3 sequence is CASSRGAEQYF. CDR3 in DNA: TGTGCCAGCAGTCGGGGGGCCGAGCAGTACTTC.

The table lists this clonotype with many counts. V usage is TRBV5-5 and J usage is TRBJ1-5; tentatively, D is TRBD1 (6 bases). Trimming stripped 3 bases from V and 4 bases from J, with 11 bases between. The CDR3 covers 14 residues. In germline, CDR1 is SGHKS, CDR2 YYEKEE (reference sequence). CDR3 DNA: TGTGCCAGCAGCTGGGGGCAGTCAAATCAGCCCCAGCATTTT. As protein: CASSWGQSNQPQHF.

This clonotype was seen repeatedly, ten times or more. The chain recombines TRBV29-1 with TRBJ1-1, with 9 bases matching TRBD1. V gave up 3 bases and J gave up 5 bases; unmatched junction bases: 7. Germline V gene lookup returns CDR1 SQVTM and CDR2 ANQGSEA. The CDR3 contains 14 residues. CDR3 nucleotides: TGCAGCGTTGATACCGGACAGGGGAGGACTGAAGCTTTCTTT. This translates into CSVDTGQGRTEAFF. The variable domain in full, completed from reference TRBV29-1 and TRBJ1-1, reads SAVISQKPSRDICQRGTSLTIQCQVDSQVTMMFWYRQQPGQSLTLIATANQGSEATYESGFVIDKFPISRPNLTFSTLTVSNMSPEDSSIYLCSVDTGQGRTEAFFGQGTRLTVV.

This clonotype occurred many times. V usage is TRBV20-1 and J usage is TRBJ2-1, with D perhaps given as TRBD1 or TRBD2 (5 bases each). The CDR3 sequence is 15 residues long. The V end lost 6 bases, the J end lost 8 bases, and 23 bases lay between the germline ends. The germline V gene encodes CDR1 DFQATT and CDR2 SNEGSKA (reference sequence). CDR3 protein: CSAERSGLVGYEQFF. DNA for the CDR3: TGCAGTGCCGAGCGGTCAGGGCTAGTCGGATATGAGCAGTTCTTC.

The sample holds a few counts of this clonotype. V is TRBV29-1 and J is TRBJ1-5; TRBD1 is a possible D gene (6 bases). The CDR3 is 15 residues long. V lost 5 bases and J 5 bases, leaving 19 bases between the germline ends. Per germline, CDR1 SQVTM and CDR2 ANQGSEA. This CDR3 reads CSVSDSRGTHQPQHF. The CDR3 DNA follows: TGCAGCGTTTCGGACAGCAGAGGAACGCATCAGCCCCAGCATTTT.

This clonotype was counted ten times or more. V gene TRBV20-1 combines with J gene TRBJ2-1, with 11 positions matching TRBD2. CDR3 length: 16 amino acids. V shed 3 bases and J 8 bases; nucleotides not matched to a gene: 12. Germline CDR1 reads DFQATT; CDR2 reads SNEGSKA (reference sequence). CDR3 coding DNA: TGCAGTGCTAGGCGCCCCACTAGCGGGAGAGTGGATGAGCAGTTCTTC. Translating gives CSARRPTSGRVDEQFF.

This clonotype has ten or more counts. The gene calls are TRBV28 and TRBJ2-5; no clear D. Germline V lookup: CDR1 MDHEN, CDR2 SYDVKM. V was pared by 0 bases and J by 0 bases, with 2 bases between. CDR3 length: 13 amino acids. The CDR3 region has the DNA TGTGCCAGCAGTTTATGGGACCAAGAGACCCAGTACTTC. It is translated as CASSLWDQETQYF.

The gene calls are TRBV28 and TRBJ2-1; TRBD2 aligns across 8 bases. Germline values: CDR1 MDHEN, CDR2 SYDVKM. V shed 8 bases and J 1 base; nucleotides not matched to a gene: 4. The CDR3 has 14 amino acids. The CDR3 loop reads CASLGGGSYNEQFF. CDR3 nucleotides: TGTGCCAGCCTCGGGGGGGGGTCCTACAATGAGCAGTTCTTC.

This clonotype was picked up many times. This sequence joins TRBV12-3 or TRBV12-4 and TRBJ2-1; 10 positions match TRBD2. J was trimmed by 5 bases and V by 8 bases; bases with no gene match: 18. The CDR3 has 18 residues. DNA of the CDR3: TGTGCCAGCTCGCACTCCCCCAGGGGGACTAGCGCAAACAATGAGCAGTTCTTC. Residues: CASSHSPRGTSANNEQFF.

The rearrangement links TRBV18 to TRBJ2-3; 8 nucleotides line up with TRBD2. CDR1 is KGHSH and CDR2 is LQKENI in the germline V gene. Unmatched junction bases numbered 7, after V lost 3 bases and J lost 2 bases. The CDR3 contains 16 residues. CDR3 nucleotides: TGTGCCAGCTCACCTTTCCGCGGGGGGTCCACAGATACGCAGTATTTT. Its translation is CASSPFRGGSTDTQYF.

For this clonotype: The CDR3 carries no conserved terminal phenylalanine or tryptophan, so it likely arises from a read error. The chain recombines TRBV27 with TRBJ2-1, with D tentatively TRBD2 (6 bases). CDR3 length equals 14 residues. Germline lookup yields CDR1 MNHEY and CDR2 SMNVEV (reference sequence). V lost 5 bases, J lost 5 bases, and 13 bases lay in between. CDR3 nucleotide sequence: TGTGCCAGCAGTCCGGGACTGGTGAACAATGAGCAGTTCCTC. Translation gives CASSPGLVNNEQFL.

The chain couples TRBV7-2 to TRBJ2-5, with 7 bases identical to TRBD1. Germline V CDR1 and CDR2: SGHTA, FQGNSA. The CDR3 covers 14 residues. V lost 6 bases and J lost 4; bases outside the gene matches: 8. CDR3 coding DNA: TGTGCCAGCAGACATAGGGGGCCAACAGAGACCCAGTACTTC. It yields the protein CASRHRGPTETQYF.

The sample holds many counts of this clonotype. The chain carries TRBV3-1 and TRBJ1-1; D unresolved. CDR3 length: 14 residues. Germline CDR1 LGHDT, CDR2 YNNKEL (reference sequence). V was trimmed by 1 base and J by 1 base, leaving 7 bases between them. The DNA for the CDR3 is TGTGCCAGCAGCCAAGGATTGGGGAACACTGAAGCTTTCTTT. Translation: CASSQGLGNTEAFF.

At least ten counts were recorded for this clonotype. V and J are TRBV5-1 and TRBJ2-7; 8 bases match TRBD1. This CDR3 comprises 13 residues. Germline CDR1 is SGHRS and CDR2 is YFSETQ. J was trimmed by 4 bases and V by 0 bases; bases with no gene match: 0. The CDR3 loop reads CASSLDRGYEQYF. CDR3 in DNA: TGCGCCAGCAGCTTGGACAGGGGGTACGAGCAGTACTTC.

This clonotype was observed a single time. The chain employs TRBV5-6 and TRBJ1-1, with D uncertain. Germline-derived CDR1 and CDR2 are SGHDT and YYEEEE. The CDR3 is made up of 16 amino acids. V shed 2 bases and J shed 0 bases, with 14 bases lying between them. The CDR3 sequence: CASSLDLGSLNTEAFF. The CDR3 DNA reads as TGTGCCAGCAGCTTAGACCTGGGATCCTTGAACACTGAAGCTTTCTTT.

This clonotype was recorded many times. This chain connects TRBV12-3 or TRBV12-4 to TRBJ2-1; TRBD2 matches 14 bases. The V segment lost 4 bases and the J segment 10 bases; nucleotides outside the gene matches: 12. The CDR3 totals 17 residues. Here the CDR3 DNA reads TGTGCCAGCAGTTCCTCCGCGACTAGCGGGAGGGCGGGGGAGCAGTTCTTC. Amino acids: CASSSSATSGRAGEQFF.

The sample holds many counts of this clonotype. V usage is TRBV6-5 and J usage is TRBJ2-4; 9 bases line up with TRBD2. V trimming: 0 bases; J trimming: 2 bases; junction bases outside the gene matches: 5. The germline gives CDR1 MNHEY, CDR2 SVGAGI. The CDR3 loop spans 17 amino acids. CDR3 sequence reads: CASSYSIAGDTKNIQYF. DNA of the CDR3: TGTGCCAGCAGTTACTCGATAGCGGGGGACACCAAAAACATTCAGTACTTC.

This clonotype was observed a handful of times. The CDR3 DNA follows: TGTGCCAGCAGCGTAGCTCATGGTTCTTCCTACGAGCAGTACTTC. It encodes CASSVAHGSSYEQYF. This chain connects TRBV9 to TRBJ2-7; D gene ambiguous. CDR3 length: 15 amino acids. Germline V gene sequence: CDR1 SGDLS, CDR2 YYNGEE. V dropped 0 bases and J dropped 1 base, with 11 bases sitting between them.